This is a list of T cell receptor beta chains from one sample in a study of OX40 agonist ivuxolimab in advanced cancers. Sequencing used immunoSEQ multiplex PCR; TCRdb keeps in-frame clones, though not all of them. The table records approximately 70,000 clones, roughly 88% of them present only once. The starting material was CD4+ or CD8+ T cells sorted from blood, obtained in a trial of the OX40 agonist ivuxolimab. All receptors come from an adult with an advanced solid tumor such as melanoma, head and neck, liver or kidney cancer. CDR3s include the opening cysteine and the closing phenylalanine or tryptophan. Fields, in order: D gene, V gene, J gene, clone size, CDR3 protein, CDR3 DNA. D genes are given only for firm matches. Where a row states a size, it is once, few, many or the class of an expanded clone; other rows omit it.

>NA|TRBV27|TRBJ1-3|NA
CASRSPSSGNTIYF
TGTGCCAGCCGATCCCCCAGTTCTGGAAACACCATATATTTT
>NA|TRBV9|TRBJ2-1|NA
CASSVGSGSSYNEQFF
TGTGCCAGCAGCGTAGGCAGCGGTAGTTCCTACAATGAGCAGTTCTTC
>TRBD1|TRBV5-4|TRBJ1-2|few
CASSFDRAYTYGYTF
TGTGCCAGCAGCTTTGACAGGGCGTACACCTATGGCTACACCTTC
>NA|TRBV9|TRBJ2-5|NA
CASSPTGAAVQETQYF
TGTGCCAGCAGCCCAACCGGGGCAGCGGTCCAAGAGACCCAGTACTTC
>NA|TRBV21-1|TRBJ2-1|NA
CASSKGLIGTDPPSGENEQFF
TGTGCCAGCAGCAAAGGGTTGATTGGGACGGACCCACCCTCGGGCGAAAATGAGCAGTTCTTC
>NA|TRBV7-9|TRBJ2-5|NA
CASSLAAALGETQYF
TGTGCCAGCAGCTTAGCTGCAGCCCTCGGTGAGACCCAGTACTTC
>NA|TRBV5-1|TRBJ2-3|NA
CASSPPWGGTDTQYF
TGCGCCAGCAGCCCGCCATGGGGTGGCACAGATACGCAGTATTTT
>NA|TRBV27|TRBJ1-5|NA
CASSLFYSNQPQHF
TGTGCCAGCAGTTTATTCTATAGCAATCAGCCCCAGCATTTT
>TRBD1|TRBV19|TRBJ1-2|NA
CASSIQGAYRGYTF
TGTGCCAGTAGCATCCAGGGGGCCTATCGGGGCTACACCTTC
>TRBD1|TRBV18|TRBJ1-2|NA
CASSPGQDYGYTF
TGTGCCAGCTCACCGGGACAGGACTATGGCTACACCTTC
>NA|TRBV19|TRBJ1-5|NA
CASSITLGGSNQPQHF
TGTGCCAGTAGTATAACCCTAGGGGGTAGCAATCAGCCCCAGCATTTT
>TRBD1|TRBV19|TRBJ2-3|NA
CASSTPGQGYTDTQYF
TGTGCCAGTAGTACTCCGGGACAGGGGTACACAGATACGCAGTATTTT
>NA|TRBV2|TRBJ1-3|NA
CASSESGTRRSGNTIYF
TGTGCCAGCAGCGAATCGGGGACAAGGCGCTCTGGAAACACCATATATTTT
>NA|TRBV28|TRBJ2-5|NA
CASSPGPIQETQYF
TGTGCCAGCAGCCCTGGACCGATACAAGAGACCCAGTACTTC
>NA|TRBV7-6|TRBJ2-4|NA
CASSLESWGTNIQYF
TGTGCCAGCAGCTTAGAATCGTGGGGAACAAACATTCAGTACTTC